The present entry profiles one T cell receptor beta chain with its context. This entry is derived from a study of blood T cell repertoires in COVID-19. Here immunoSEQ multiplex PCR was the method, and the copy in TCRdb shows in-frame clones only, minus some. The data show around 19,000 clones, around 79% seen once. The specimen was peripheral blood. The receptor was derived from a man older than 75 with acute or convalescent COVID-19.

CDR3 amino acids: CASILRDSVKAFF. The CDR3 coding sequence is TGTGCCAGTATACTCCGGGACAGCGTGAAAGCTTTCTTT. This chain uses TRBV7-2 with TRBJ1-1; 7 positions agree with TRBD1. The V and J ends lost 9 bases and 9 bases, in that order; junction bases with no gene match: 13. Germline V gene data show CDR1 as SGHTA and CDR2 as FQGNSA. The CDR3 loop spans 13 amino acids.